The 32 T cell receptor beta chains in this list originate from one sample, sequenced in a study of shared clonotypes between healthy human individuals. Sequencing used immunoSEQ multiplex PCR; TCRdb keeps in-frame clones, though not all of them. Found here are 950,000 to 1,100,000 clones, around 76% of them singletons; the top ten hold approximately 1.5%. The specimen sequenced was memory CD4+ T cells sorted from blood. The subset was: CD45RA-negative fraction. The receptor source for this set is a man younger than 35 in good health.

This clone was picked up one time. The V call is TRBV5-4, the J call TRBJ2-1; 11 bases agree with TRBD2. After removal of 0 bases from V and 7 bases from J, the junction contained 9 bases not matched to a gene. Germline V CDR1 and CDR2: SGHNT, YYREEE (reference sequence). The CDR3 totals 17 residues. The CDR3 loop is CASSLDLRLAGGNEQFF. The CDR3 nucleotides are TGTGCCAGCAGCTTGGACTTAAGGCTAGCGGGAGGAAATGAGCAGTTCTTC. The whole variable domain, remainder taken from reference TRBV5-4 and TRBJ2-1, is ETGVTQSPTHLIKTRGQQVTLRCSSQSGHNTVSWYQQALGQGPQFIFQYYREEENGRGNFPPRFSGLQFPNYSSELNVNALELDDSALYLCASSLDLRLAGGNEQFFGPGTRLTVL.

This clone has more than one count but fewer than ten. This chain uses TRBV19 with TRBJ2-1; 8 bases are shared with TRBD1. V dropped 5 bases and J dropped 7; count of bases not matched to a gene: 7. The CDR3 covers 14 residues. Germline-derived CDR1 and CDR2 are LNHDA and SQIVND (reference sequence). The CDR3 DNA reads as TGTGCCAGTAGTGTGCAGGGGGCGTCAAATGAGCAGTTCTTC. This codes for CASSVQGASNEQFF.

J is TRBJ1-2 and V is TRBV7-2; 11 bases are a match to TRBD1. This CDR3 comprises 14 residues. CDR1 and CDR2 (germline): SGHTA, FQGNSA. After removal of 3 bases from V and 8 bases from J, the junction contained 5 bases not matched to a gene. CDR3 sequence reads: CASSFRTGGRGYTF. CDR3 DNA sequence: TGTGCCAGCAGCTTCCGGACAGGGGGCAGGGGCTACACCTTC.

The chain employs TRBV6-1 and TRBJ2-7, with D perhaps assigned TRBD1 or TRBD2 (5 bases each). Trimming cost V 1 base and J 2 bases, with 9 bases left between them. Germline V gives CDR1 MNHNS, CDR2 SASEGT. The CDR3 spans 14 residues. The CDR3: CASSEGDGPYEQYF. In nucleotides, the CDR3 is TGTGCCAGCAGTGAAGGGGACGGACCCTACGAGCAGTACTTC.

The CDR3 sequence is CASSQDGGLSGTDTQYF. DNA for the CDR3: TGCGCCAGCAGCCAAGACGGGGGGTTAAGCGGCACAGATACGCAGTATTTT. The gene calls are TRBV4-1 and TRBJ2-3; 7 nucleotides agree with TRBD2. This CDR3 contains 17 residues. With 0 bases clipped from V and 1 base from J, the junction kept 7 bases outside the gene matches. Germline V gene sequence: CDR1 MGHRA, CDR2 YSYEKL.

The chain links TRBV28 to TRBJ1-4, with 8 bases fitting TRBD1. Germline lookup yields CDR1 MDHEN and CDR2 SYDVKM. The CDR3 is 13 residues long. J was trimmed by 8 bases and V by 6 bases; bases with no gene match: 5. The CDR3 is CASRQGAQEKLFF. CDR3 in DNA: TGTGCCAGCAGGCAGGGGGCGCAAGAAAAACTGTTTTTT.

The genes are TRBV4-3 and TRBJ2-3; D not resolved. CDR1 is LGHNA and CDR2 is YSLEER in the germline V gene. This CDR3 is 13 amino acids long. V was pared by 0 bases and J by 7 bases, with 8 bases between. The DNA of the CDR3 is TGCGCCAGCAGCCAAGAATTGGAGAATACGCAGTATTTT. Translating it yields CASSQELENTQYF.

The rearrangement joins TRBV5-1 to TRBJ1-4; D gene uncertain. V was trimmed by 4 bases and J by 7 bases, leaving 17 bases between them. Looked up from germline, CDR1 is SGHRS and CDR2 is YFSETQ. The CDR3 length is 15 residues. The CDR3 protein is CASSPDGALGEKLFF. CDR3 sequence (DNA): TGCGCCAGCAGCCCTGACGGCGCCTTGGGTGAAAAACTGTTTTTT.

The chain links TRBV5-1 to TRBJ2-7, with 12 bases lining up with TRBD1. The V gene's germline CDR1 is SGHRS and CDR2 YFSETQ. The V and J ends lost 4 bases and 7 bases, in that order; junction bases with no gene match: 9. The CDR3 runs to 15 residues. CDR3 protein: CASSVPGQGAVEQYF. In DNA, the CDR3 is TGCGCCAGCAGCGTCCCGGGACAGGGGGCCGTGGAGCAGTACTTC.

CDR3 DNA sequence: TGTGCCAGCAGTTACTCGGACGCTAACTATGGCTACACCTTC. Residues: CASSYSDANYGYTF. This sequence joins TRBV6-5 and TRBJ1-2; D gene uncertain. V lost 0 bases, J lost 0 bases, and 5 bases lay in between. The CDR3 spans 14 residues. Germline CDR1 MNHEY, CDR2 SVGAGI.

This clone has just a few counts. V and J are TRBV29-1 and TRBJ1-5, with D possibly being TRBD1 (5 bases). Between the trimmed V and J ends, which lost 4 bases and 6 bases, there was a span of 13 bases. CDR1 and CDR2 (germline): SQVTM, ANQGSEA. The CDR3 is made up of 13 amino acids. CDR3 amino acids: CSVGAGGSQPQHF. CDR3 in DNA: TGCAGCGTTGGGGCGGGGGGAAGTCAGCCCCAGCATTTT.

This clone came up a few times. This chain connects TRBV6-5 to TRBJ1-3, with D perhaps TRBD1 (5 bases). CDR1 MNHEY and CDR2 SVGAGI come from the germline V gene. V dropped 7 bases and J dropped 0 bases, with 13 bases sitting between them. The length of the CDR3 is 15 residues. Here the CDR3 DNA reads TGTGCCAGCAAATCGGGGGGAGTCTCTGGAAACACCATATATTTT. It is translated as CASKSGGVSGNTIYF.

The genes are TRBV28 and TRBJ1-6, with 8 bases identical to TRBD1. CDR1 and CDR2 (germline): MDHEN, SYDVKM. The CDR3 totals 18 residues. The junction had 12 bases not matched to a gene; V was cut back by 1 base and J by 7 bases. The CDR3 reads CASSLLPSTGERNSPLHF. For the CDR3, the DNA is TGTGCCAGCAGTTTATTGCCCTCGACAGGGGAGAGGAATTCACCCCTCCACTTT.

The chain is built from TRBV6-6 and TRBJ1-1, with D maybe TRBD1 (5 bases). Germline V gene data show CDR1 as MNHNY and CDR2 as SVGAGI (reference sequence). V gave up 7 bases and J gave up 4 bases, with 22 bases separating them. This CDR3 region has 16 residues. The CDR3 spells CASIQGGVRLRTEAFF. The CDR3, as DNA: TGTGCCAGCATCCAAGGAGGGGTCCGGTTGCGCACTGAAGCTTTCTTT.

The chain combines TRBV5-1 with TRBJ1-4, with 7 bases matching TRBD1. Germline CDR1 reads SGHRS; CDR2 reads YFSETQ. Losses at the gene ends were 4 bases for V and 7 bases for J; bases not matched to a gene: 10. This CDR3 spans 15 amino acids. CDR3 region: CASSGGTAGGEKLFF. The CDR3 coding sequence is TGCGCCAGCAGCGGGGGGACAGCAGGCGGTGAAAAACTGTTTTTT.

This clone came up a few times. This chain joins TRBV6-1 and TRBJ1-4; 7 bases agree with TRBD1. From germline, CDR1 is MNHNS and CDR2 SASEGT. CDR3 length: 16 residues. Trimming at V came to 2 bases and at J to 4 bases, leaving 7 bases not matched to a gene. The chain's CDR3 is CASSERPGQYNEKLFF. The CDR3 DNA sequence: TGTGCCAGCAGTGAAAGACCGGGACAGTATAATGAAAAACTGTTTTTT.

This clone was detected only once. The rearrangement joins TRBV2 to TRBJ2-3; D unclear. Trimming took off 2 bases at V and 9 bases at J, with 3 bases between the two ends. The CDR3 is 10 amino acids. Germline V CDR1 and CDR2: SNHLY, FYNNEI. The CDR3 reads CASSESTQYF. The CDR3 region has the DNA TGTGCCAGCAGTGAATCAACGCAGTATTTT.

This clone has only one observation. The rearrangement uses TRBV5-1 and TRBJ2-7; 8 bases align to TRBD2. CDR3 size: 14 residues. Germline-derived CDR1 and CDR2 are SGHRS and YFSETQ. Germline trimming cut 2 bases from V and 5 bases from J; bases unmatched to any gene: 6. The CDR3 sequence: CASSFGGAGDEQYF. The CDR3 nucleotides are TGCGCCAGCAGCTTCGGGGGGGCTGGCGACGAGCAGTACTTC.

The chain uses TRBV7-9 and TRBJ2-1; 10 positions agree with TRBD2. This CDR3 has 14 amino acids. Germline V lookup: CDR1 SEHNR, CDR2 FQNEAQ (reference sequence). V was clipped by 6 bases and J by 4 bases; unmatched bases: 3. The CDR3 nucleotides read TGTGCCAGCAGTTTTAGCGGGAGGTACAATGAGCAGTTCTTC. It codes for CASSFSGRYNEQFF.

This chain links TRBV29-1 with TRBJ1-2, with TRBD1 as a possible D gene (6 bases). V was clipped by 7 bases and J by 3 bases, with 9 bases between them. The CDR3 runs 11 residues. Germline V lookup: CDR1 SQVTM, CDR2 ANQGSEA. CDR3: CSGKGDYGYTF. The CDR3 DNA reads as TGCAGCGGGAAGGGGGACTATGGCTACACCTTC.

The V call is TRBV12-2, the J call TRBJ1-5; no DNA check was done on the table's D call, TRBD1. TRBV12-2 is tagged as a pseudogene. The CDR3 extends over 16 amino acids. The CDR3, as DNA: TGTGCAAGTCGCTTAGAGGAGGGGGCGCGGAGTCAGCCCCAGCATTTT. The encoded protein is CASRLEEGARSQPQHF.

This clone was detected only once. V and J are TRBV10-3 and TRBJ2-1; D is perhaps TRBD2 (5 bases). The CDR3 runs to 15 residues. Germline CDR1 reads ENHRY; CDR2 reads SYGVKD. V shed 3 bases and J shed 8 bases, with 17 bases lying between them. CDR3 amino acids: CAISDGAATSDEQFF. The CDR3 nucleotides are TGTGCCATCAGTGATGGAGCGGCAACTTCCGATGAGCAGTTCTTC.

The table lists this clone with a count of one. An end of the junction differs from the germline gene, which may be a read error. The rearrangement joins TRBV19 to TRBJ1-1, with TRBD1 matching over 7 bases. Germline CDR1 reads LNHDA; CDR2 reads SQIVND (reference sequence). The CDR3 contains 16 residues. Written as DNA, the CDR3 is TGTGCCAGTAGTCTAGATGTGGTCGGGACAGCGTTTGAAGCTTTCTTT. Its protein product is CASSLDVVGTAFEAFF.

This chain joins TRBV15 and TRBJ2-7; D could derive from TRBD1 or TRBD2 (5 bases each). The CDR3 covers 15 residues. V was trimmed by 0 bases and J by 6 bases, leaving 15 bases between them. Germline lookup yields CDR1 LNHNV and CDR2 YYDKDF (reference sequence). CDR3 nucleotides: TGTGCCACCAGCAGAGATATCGCAGGGACGAGCGAGCAGTACTTC. It encodes CATSRDIAGTSEQYF.

About this clone: One end of the junction does not line up with germline, which may come from a read error. V and J are TRBV7-9 and TRBJ2-7; 9 bases line up with TRBD1. Germline V CDR1 and CDR2: SEHNR, FQNEAQ (reference sequence). The CDR3 is 12 amino acids. CDR3 region: CASSLGGQGWLF. For the CDR3, the DNA is TGTGCCAGCAGCTTAGGTGGACAGGGGTGGCTCTTC.

In its sample, this clone was seen a few times. The V and J genes are TRBV5-1 and TRBJ2-2; 16 bases are shared with TRBD2. Trimming took 3 bases from V and 2 from J; bases not matched to a gene: 7. The germline V gene encodes CDR1 SGHRS and CDR2 YFSETQ. This CDR3 is 19 amino acids long. CDR3 loop: CASSWTGTSGRANTGELFF. The CDR3 region has the DNA TGCGCCAGCAGCTGGACCGGGACTAGCGGGAGGGCCAACACCGGGGAGCTGTTTTTT.

In this sample, this clone turned up many times. The sample carries other DNA sequences with the same CDR3. The chain has TRBV5-1 and TRBJ2-5; a possible D gene is TRBD2 (5 bases). This CDR3 region has 15 residues. V was trimmed by 4 bases and J by 4 bases, leaving 17 bases between them. Looked up from germline, CDR1 is SGHRS and CDR2 is YFSETQ. CDR3 DNA: TGCGCCAGCAGCCCTCAGGCCGGGGTTGGAGAGACCCAGTACTTC. Translating it yields CASSPQAGVGETQYF. The entire variable domain, with the rest obtained from reference TRBV5-1 and TRBJ2-5, is as follows: KAGVTQTPRYLIKTRGQQVTLSCSPISGHRSVSWYQQTPGQGLQFLFEYFSETQRNKGNFPGRFSGRQFSNSRSEMNVSTLELGDSALYLCASSPQAGVGETQYFGPGTRLLVL.

The chain couples TRBV5-6 to TRBJ1-3; D not certain. This CDR3 is 14 amino acids long. The germline V gene has CDR1 SGHDT and CDR2 YYEEEE. Trimming removed 1 base at V and 2 bases at J, with 7 bases between. The CDR3 sequence is CASSLRGAGNTIYF. CDR3 coding DNA: TGTGCCAGCAGCTTGAGAGGTGCTGGAAACACCATATATTTT.

The chain combines TRBV27 with TRBJ2-2; D gene ambiguous. The CDR3 covers 13 residues. Germline V gene data show CDR1 as MNHEY and CDR2 as SMNVEV (reference sequence). V was shortened by 1 base and J by 6 bases, with 6 bases between the two germline ends. This chain's CDR3 is CASSLLNSGELFF. In DNA, the CDR3 is TGTGCCAGCAGTTTATTAAATTCCGGGGAGCTGTTTTTT.

V usage is TRBV5-1 and J usage is TRBJ1-1; D uncertain. This CDR3 spans 14 amino acids. V lost 4 bases, J lost 1 base, and 11 bases lay in between. In germline, CDR1 is SGHRS, CDR2 YFSETQ. Here the CDR3 reads CASSEQKGNTEAFF. The CDR3 DNA is TGCGCCAGCAGCGAACAGAAGGGGAACACTGAAGCTTTCTTT.

The V gene is TRBV30, the J gene TRBJ2-2, with no clear D. Germline assignment: CDR1 GTSNPN and CDR2 SVGIG (reference sequence). This CDR3 comprises 16 residues. The V and J ends lost 0 bases and 4 bases respectively, with 15 bases between them. The CDR3 nucleotides read TGTGCCTGGAGTGTACTTCCCGGGTGGGGCACCGGGGAGCTGTTTTTT. Its translation is CAWSVLPGWGTGELFF.

This clone has a count of ten or more. CDR3 DNA sequence: TGTGCCAGCAGCGCGCTAGCGGGGGAGCAGTTCTTC. Its translation is CASSALAGEQFF. The chain links TRBV7-2 to TRBJ2-1; 9 bases agree with TRBD2. V lost 5 bases to trimming and J lost 10 bases; unmatched junction nucleotides: 3. The CDR3 consists of 12 residues. Germline V gene lookup returns CDR1 SGHTA and CDR2 FQGNSA.